This entry features one TCR beta chain sequence. The antigen it binds to is not known. No clone much larger than this one lies a single base away; base qualities are absent. This entry comes from a study of cytomegalovirus exposure and HLA in healthy donors (dated by TCRdb to about 2017). Broadly, across the study: The roughly 650 repertoires of the first cohort and the 95 to 150 validation repertoires were produced on the same platform, according to a later analysis. The study was designed to test whether signatures of past pathogen exposure could be identified by cataloging public T cell receptors. In addition to the first cohort of approximately 650 subjects, a separate validation cohort of 120 different subjects was used. The study combined high-throughput TCR immunosequencing, statistical association of individual TCRs with disease status, and machine learning to predict cytomegalovirus infection status. Study-wide conclusions, independent of this receptor: The classifier was reported to diagnose cytomegalovirus status with high specificity and sensitivity in both the original and validation cohorts. Three of the identified cytomegalovirus-associated TCR beta chains were confirmed in vitro to be specific for cytomegalovirus antigens. The authors suggested that the approach could potentially be generalized to other disease states and immunological phenotypes. In the study, 150 to 200 TCR beta chains were listed as associated with cytomegalovirus. In a later analysis, TCRs clustered in the first cohort were found to also tend to co-occur in the 120 or so validation repertoires, with 94% of cluster scores above 0. The validation cohort had no HLA typing available for a later analysis, so co-occurrence within that cohort was assessed over all 120 repertoires. Across donors, most TCR sequences were observed very rarely, whereas some public TCRs were present in many individuals.

The library was made by the immunoSEQ multiplex PCR assay. Per the authors' processing: A statistical classification framework was built for diagnosing cytomegalovirus status from the catalog of TCR beta chain sequences. TCRdb stores this immuneACCESS table with in-frame sequences only. Part of the clones is absent; in the studies checked, under half of the shortfall reflects unresolved V genes, and no reason is known for the rest. V and J calls and clone size come straight from that table; D and trimming were deduced from the DNA. The sample includes roughly 77,000 clones, with 85% to 95% observed a single time. The leading ten clones occupy 0.69% of the sample. The donors belonged to the validation cohort of about 120 subjects, which was separate from the 666-subject first cohort. Including cysteine and phenylalanine, the CDR3 has 12 amino acids. The read is trimmed to its CDR3 DNA, 36 bases read in frame from base 1. CDR1 and CDR2, looked up from the germline V gene, are MDHEN and SYDVKM. V was cut back by 7 bases and J by 5 bases, leaving a gap of 11 bases between them.

Sequenced input: PBMCs. The source of this sequence is a woman aged 18-29 years in good health and CMV-seronegative. The chain couples TRBV28 to TRBJ1-1; D gene: possibly TRBD1, on 5 matching bases. The DNA sequence is given as TGTGCCAGCAACCCCGCAGGGACTGAAGCTTTCTTT. Protein translation: CASNPAGTEAFF.